These 5 T cell receptor beta chains were sequenced from one sample in a study of blood T cell repertoires in COVID-19. Clones were sequenced by immunoSEQ multiplex PCR, and TCRdb holds only the in-frame ones, with some missing. Among 150,000 to 200,000 clones listed, approximately 90% were seen once. Sequenced sample: peripheral blood. Receptors originate from a woman aged 70 to 79 with COVID-19, enrolled during active disease.

This sequence joins TRBV28 and TRBJ1-6; unclear D gene. Trimming took 5 bases from V and 9 from J, leaving 14 bases between them. The germline V gene encodes CDR1 MDHEN and CDR2 SYDVKM. The CDR3 runs 14 residues. The DNA of the CDR3 is TGTGCCAGCAGTCCTCAGGTCGGAGGTTCACCCCTCCACTTT. Protein sequence: CASSPQVGGSPLHF.

This clone has only one observation. V is TRBV6-5 and J is TRBJ1-1, with TRBD1 as a possible D gene (5 bases). Germline loops: CDR1 MNHEY, CDR2 SVGAGI. This CDR3 spans 13 amino acids. V was shortened by 6 bases and J by 1 base, with 9 bases between the two germline ends. CDR3 in DNA: TGTGCCAGCAGAGGGGCAGGGAACACTGAAGCTTTCTTT. Translated, it gives CASRGAGNTEAFF.

The genes are TRBV28 and TRBJ2-3; 7 nucleotides agree with TRBD2. Per the germline V gene, CDR1 is MDHEN and CDR2 is SYDVKM. V was pared by 7 bases and J by 2 bases, with 12 bases of the junction left unmatched. This CDR3 contains 16 residues. The CDR3 loop is CASIPGGGPFTDTQYF. The CDR3 DNA reads TGTGCCAGCATTCCCGGCGGGGGTCCCTTCACAGATACGCAGTATTTT.

Only one count was recorded for this clone. This chain uses TRBV2 with TRBJ2-7, with TRBD2 matching 11 bases. Germline V CDR1 and CDR2: SNHLY, FYNNEI. This CDR3 is built from 14 residues. Losses at the gene ends were 6 bases for V and 2 bases for J; bases not matched to a gene: 3. The CDR3 region is CASSLAGGPYEQYF. CDR3 coding DNA: TGTGCCAGCAGCCTAGCGGGGGGCCCCTACGAGCAGTACTTC.

The rearrangement links TRBV5-4 to TRBJ2-7; 8 bases fit TRBD1. The CDR3 extends over 14 amino acids. Losses at the gene ends were 0 bases for V and 3 bases for J; bases not matched to a gene: 2. The germline gives CDR1 SGHNT, CDR2 YYREEE (reference sequence). In DNA, the CDR3 is TGTGCCAGCAGCTTGGGGACAGGGTACTACGAGCAGTACTTC. It specifies CASSLGTGYYEQYF.